This is a list of T cell receptor beta chains from one sample in a study of siplizumab effects on memory and regulatory T cells. Method: immunoSEQ multiplex PCR; TCRdb's copy keeps in-frame clones and lacks some. The repertoire holds tens of thousands of clones, with 93% as singletons. Sample: CD8+ T cells sorted from blood. These receptors were taken from a human donor in good health. CDR3s include the opening cysteine and the closing phenylalanine or tryptophan. D genes are given only for firm matches. Size is stated for part of the rows, as once, few or many counts, or as a class when the clone is expanded.

d_call	v_call	j_call	clone_size	cdr3_aa	cdr3_nt
.	TRBV15	TRBJ2-7	.	CATSDESLGGDEQYF	TGTGCCACCAGCGATGAGAGCCTAGGGGGGGACGAGCAGTACTTC
TRBD1	TRBV4-1	TRBJ1-1	.	CASSQNTGGYGAFF	TGCGCCAGCAGCCAAAACACAGGGGGCTACGGAGCTTTCTTT
.	TRBV4-1	TRBJ2-7	.	CASSQTPGTPAYEQYF	TGCGCCAGCAGCCAAACTCCCGGGACTCCCGCCTACGAGCAGTACTTC
TRBD1	TRBV10-1	TRBJ1-2	.	CASKNEGAFDGYTF	TGCGCCAGCAAAAATGAGGGGGCTTTCGATGGCTACACCTTC
TRBD2	TRBV4-2	TRBJ2-2	.	CASSRTSGSVTGELFF	TGTGCCAGCAGCCGCACTAGCGGGAGTGTCACCGGGGAGCTGTTTTTT
.	TRBV19	TRBJ1-1	.	CASSIVQENTEAFF	TGTGCCAGTAGTATAGTACAGGAGAACACTGAAGCTTTCTTT
.	TRBV9	TRBJ2-7	.	CASSADGSSYEQYF	TGTGCCAGCAGCGCAGACGGGAGCTCCTACGAGCAGTACTTC
.	TRBV4-1	TRBJ2-1	.	CASSQDKSSYNEQFF	TGCGCCAGCAGCCAGGACAAGAGCTCCTACAATGAGCAGTTCTTC
.	TRBV18	TRBJ2-5	.	CASSPGVGVLQETQYF	TGTGCCAGCTCACCAGGGGTAGGGGTTCTACAGGAGACCCAGTACTTC
.	TRBV13	TRBJ1-1	few	CASSLWTENTEAFF	TGTGCCAGCAGCTTATGGACAGAGAACACTGAAGCTTTCTTT
TRBD1	TRBV9	TRBJ1-2	.	CASSGKGDSLGHYGYTF	TGTGCCAGCAGCGGTAAAGGGGACAGCTTAGGACACTATGGCTACACCTTC
.	TRBV4-1	TRBJ2-3	.	CASSQDVSRSSTDTQYF	TGCGCCAGCAGCCAAGATGTTTCTAGATCTAGCACAGATACGCAGTATTTT
.	TRBV11-2	TRBJ2-5	.	CASSRNRENQETQYF	TGTGCCAGCAGCCGAAACAGGGAGAACCAAGAGACCCAGTACTTC
TRBD2	TRBV19	TRBJ2-1	.	CASSMGLGPNEQFF	TGTGCCAGTAGTATGGGACTAGGACCCAATGAGCAGTTCTTC
TRBD1	TRBV6-5	TRBJ2-5	.	CASSGTGGRETQYF	TGTGCCAGCAGCGGGACAGGGGGAAGAGAGACCCAGTACTTC